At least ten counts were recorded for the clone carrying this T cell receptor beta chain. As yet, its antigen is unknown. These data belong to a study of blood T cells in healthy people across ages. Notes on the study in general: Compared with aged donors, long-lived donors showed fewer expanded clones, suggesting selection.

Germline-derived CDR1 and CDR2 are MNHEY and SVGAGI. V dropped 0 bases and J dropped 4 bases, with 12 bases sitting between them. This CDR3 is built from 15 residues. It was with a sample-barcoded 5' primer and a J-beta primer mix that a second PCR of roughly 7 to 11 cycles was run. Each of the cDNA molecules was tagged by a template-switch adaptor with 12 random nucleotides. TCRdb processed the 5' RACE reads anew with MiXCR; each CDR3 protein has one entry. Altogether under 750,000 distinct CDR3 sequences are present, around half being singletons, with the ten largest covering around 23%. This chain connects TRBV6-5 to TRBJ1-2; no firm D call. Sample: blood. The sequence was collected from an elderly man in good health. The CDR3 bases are TGTGCCAGCAGTTACTCGGCCGGAGTTTTCTATGGCTACACCTTC. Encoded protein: CASSYSAGVFYGYTF.